Each of the 25 T cell receptor beta chains below was sequenced from the same sample in a study of T cell repertoires in aging, cancer and after chemotherapy. The template was genomic DNA from peripheral blood, not RNA. Rearranged V-D-J TRB sequences were amplified with a mixed TRB-A/B primer pool. A single record per CDR3 protein comes from TCRdb applying MiXCR to the multiplex PCR reads. The table shows about 6,000 distinct CDR3 sequences, with roughly 23% occurring only once. Sequencing was performed on blood. These receptors were collected from a human donor in good health.

This sequence joins TRBV6-2 or TRBV6-3 and TRBJ2-3, with unresolved D. The CDR3 covers 15 residues. Germline V gives CDR1 MNHEY, CDR2 SVGEGT. V lost 5 bases, J lost 1 base, and 13 bases lay in between. CDR3 bases: TGTGCCAGCAGTCCCGAGAGCAGACGCACAGATACGCAGTATTTT. Translation gives CASSPESRRTDTQYF.

This clonotype is medium-sized in the sample. V gene TRBV30 combines with J gene TRBJ1-1; D gene ambiguous. The CDR3 totals 12 residues. The germline gives CDR1 GTSNPN, CDR2 SVGIG (reference sequence). V lost 0 bases and J 5 bases, leaving 7 bases between the germline ends. The CDR3 DNA is TGTGCCTGGAGTGTAGCCGGTACTGAAGCTTTCTTT. Translating gives CAWSVAGTEAFF.

Notes on this clonotype: This may come from a read error, since a much larger clone is one base off. CDR3 nucleotides: TGTGCCATCAACCCCTACCCGCTGAAGCCCTATGGCTACACCTTC. Protein: CAINPYPLKPYGYTF. The rearrangement uses TRBV10-3 and TRBJ1-2; D uncertain. This CDR3 has 15 residues. The germline V gene encodes CDR1 ENHRY and CDR2 SYGVKD. The ends were cut back, 7 bases at V and 4 bases at J, with 19 bases in the middle.

This clonotype qualifies as medium-sized. V gene TRBV6-5 combines with J gene TRBJ1-1; D gene uncertain. The CDR3 runs 15 residues. CDR1 and CDR2 from the germline V gene are MNHEY and SVGAGI. The V end was cut by 10 bases, the J end by 0 bases, with 18 bases between. This CDR3 is CATQREGWVNTEAFF. CDR3 bases: TGTGCCACCCAGAGGGAGGGTTGGGTGAACACTGAAGCTTTCTTT.

In its sample, this clonotype ranks as medium-sized. The chain links TRBV10-2 to TRBJ2-1; D unresolved. CDR1 and CDR2 from the germline V gene are WSHSY and SAAADI. With 0 bases removed from V and 0 bases from J, the gap between germline ends came to 6 bases. The CDR3 contains 15 residues. CDR3: CASSESMSSYNEQFF. CDR3 nucleotide sequence: TGCGCCAGCAGTGAGTCGATGAGCTCCTACAATGAGCAGTTCTTC.

This clonotype is labeled as medium-sized. The rearrangement links TRBV20-1 to TRBJ2-7; 7 bases fit TRBD1. CDR1 is DFQATT, CDR2 SNEGSKA, per germline (reference sequence). The CDR3 has 13 residues. Losses at the gene ends were 1 base for V and 5 bases for J; bases not matched to a gene: 5. The CDR3 sequence is CSARGQGVNEQYV. Written as DNA, the CDR3 is TGCAGTGCTAGAGGCCAGGGGGTAAACGAGCAGTACGTC.

As concerns this clonotype: This may stem from a read error, because a much larger clone lies one nucleotide away. The chain uses TRBV18 and TRBJ1-5; D may be TRBD1 (5 bases). Germline V CDR1 and CDR2: KGHSH, LQKENI. V was pared by 3 bases and J by 6 bases, with 12 bases between. This CDR3 contains 14 residues. This CDR3 is CASSPGPISQPQHF. The CDR3 DNA follows: TGTGCCAGCTCACCGGGACCGATCAGTCAGCCCCAGCATTTT. The full variable domain, completed using reference TRBV18 and TRBJ1-5, is NAGVMQNPRHLVRRRGQEARLRCSPMKGHSHVYWYRQLPEEGLKFMVYLQKENIIDESGMPKERFSAEFPKEGPSILRIQQVVRGDSAAYFCASSPGPISQPQHFGDGTRLSIL.

The V gene is TRBV18, the J gene TRBJ2-3, with 7 bases identical to TRBD2. CDR1 is KGHSH, CDR2 LQKENI, per germline. The CDR3 is 14 amino acids. V dropped 3 bases and J dropped 4; count of bases not matched to a gene: 4. The CDR3, as DNA: TGTGCCAGCTCACCGGGGAGGGGACCAGATACGCAGTATTTT. This gives the protein CASSPGRGPDTQYF.

By sample share, this clonotype is medium-sized. J is TRBJ1-5 and V is TRBV24-1; maybe TRBD1 (6 bases). Germline assignment: CDR1 KGHDR and CDR2 SFDVKD. The CDR3 is made up of 17 amino acids. V was trimmed by 11 bases and J by 5 bases, leaving 27 bases between them. This CDR3 is CAIWGGLSGLHHQPQHF. As DNA, the CDR3 is TGTGCCATCTGGGGGGGGCTTTCGGGGCTCCACCATCAGCCCCAGCATTTT.

This rearrangement joins TRBV5-8 to TRBJ2-7; TRBD2 is a possible D gene (6 bases). The germline gives CDR1 SGHTS, CDR2 YDEGEE. Trimming cost V 4 bases and J 3 bases, with 14 bases left between them. This CDR3 is 14 amino acids long. The CDR3 DNA is TGTGCCAGCAGCCCTCGGGGGAGCTACTACGAGCAGTACTTC. Translated, it gives CASSPRGSYYEQYF.

Comment on this clonotype: A single base separates this from a much larger clone, so it may be a read error. The V call is TRBV7-2, the J call TRBJ2-7; D might be TRBD1 or TRBD2, each matching 5 bases. Germline CDR1 reads SGHTA; CDR2 reads FQGNSA. The length of the CDR3 is 15 residues. Trimming removed 1 base at V and 0 bases at J, with 10 bases between. CDR3 sequence reads: CASSLEWGTSYEQYF. The CDR3, as DNA: TGTGCCAGCAGCTTAGAGTGGGGGACCTCCTACGAGCAGTACTTC.

The V gene is TRBV18, the J gene TRBJ2-5; weak D call: TRBD2 (6 bases). In germline, CDR1 is KGHSH, CDR2 LQKENI. There are 15 residues in the CDR3. The V end lost 2 bases, the J end lost 1 base, and 11 bases lay between the germline ends. The CDR3 loop reads CASSPFNGGQETQYF. CDR3 in DNA: TGTGCCAGCTCACCATTCAACGGGGGCCAAGAGACCCAGTACTTC.

The chain couples TRBV5-3 to TRBJ2-1; tentative D call: TRBD1 (5 bases). TRBV5-3 is sorted into the ORF group, with uncertain function. The V end lost 5 bases, the J end lost 16 bases, and 13 bases lay between the germline ends. This CDR3 comprises 10 residues. The CDR3 DNA reads TGTGCCAGAAGACAGGCCAGGCAATTCTTC. Encoded protein: CARRQARQFF.

This clonotype occurred a few times. The V gene is TRBV5-6, the J gene TRBJ2-1; possible D gene TRBD1, 6 bases. Deletions cut 4 bases from V and 3 bases from J, with 17 bases between. The germline V gene encodes CDR1 SGHDT and CDR2 YYEEEE. The CDR3 covers 16 residues. The CDR3 bases are TGTGCCAGCAGCACGCTACAGGGTCTTCTCTACAATGAGCAGTTCTTC. As protein: CASSTLQGLLYNEQFF. The full variable domain, completed using reference TRBV5-6 and TRBJ2-1, is DAGVTQSPTHLIKTRGQQVTLRCSPKSGHDTVSWYQQALGQGPQFIFQYYEEEERQRGNFPDRFSGHQFPNYSSELNVNALLLGDSALYLCASSTLQGLLYNEQFFGPGTRLTVL.

The chain has TRBV12-3 or TRBV12-4 and TRBJ2-5; D call uncertain. The CDR3 is made up of 14 amino acids. The V end lost 1 base, the J end lost 1 base, and 7 bases lay between the germline ends. The CDR3 is CASSLESLQETQYF. DNA for the CDR3: TGTGCCAGCAGTTTAGAATCCCTCCAAGAGACCCAGTACTTC.

This chain joins TRBV20-1 and TRBJ1-2, with 8 positions matching TRBD1. The CDR3 has 11 residues. V was clipped by 6 bases and J by 7 bases; unmatched bases: 4. Germline V gives CDR1 DFQATT, CDR2 SNEGSKA (reference sequence). CDR3 nucleotides: TGCAGTGCCAAGACAGGGGCTGGCTACACCTTC. This translates into CSAKTGAGYTF.

By frequency in the sample, this clonotype is medium-sized. V and J are TRBV7-2 and TRBJ1-1; the match to TRBD1 covers 9 bases. Losses at the gene ends were 4 bases for V and 1 base for J; bases not matched to a gene: 7. Germline CDR1 and CDR2: SGHTA and FQGNSA. This CDR3 spans 16 amino acids. CDR3 DNA sequence: TGTGCCAGCAGCTCCGGACAGGGGAGAGGGAACACTGAAGCTTTCTTT. Its translation: CASSSGQGRGNTEAFF.

This clonotype was recorded many times. The chain joins TRBV20-1 to TRBJ2-3, with D possibly matching TRBD2 (5 bases). The germline V and J ends were trimmed by 1 base and 4 bases, with 15 bases remaining between them. This CDR3 comprises 15 residues. CDR1 is DFQATT and CDR2 is SNEGSKA in the germline V gene (reference sequence). In nucleotides, the CDR3 is TGCAGTGCTAGAGGGACTTCCCTAGGCCCAGATACGCAGTATTTT. Its protein product is CSARGTSLGPDTQYF.

The chain has TRBV9 and TRBJ2-1, with D perhaps TRBD1 (6 bases). Per germline, CDR1 SGDLS and CDR2 YYNGEE. CDR3 length: 15 residues. Trimming took off 0 bases at V and 7 bases at J, with 14 bases between the two ends. The CDR3 reads CASSVVRGWDNEQFF. The CDR3 DNA reads TGTGCCAGCAGCGTAGTGAGGGGGTGGGATAATGAGCAGTTCTTC.

J is TRBJ1-1 and V is TRBV11-3, with unresolved D. This CDR3 has 15 residues. Germline assignment: CDR1 SGHNT and CDR2 YENEEA. The V end lost 0 bases, the J end lost 1 base, and 9 bases lay between the germline ends. CDR3: CASSLEGRENTEAFF. The CDR3 nucleotides are TGTGCCAGCAGCTTAGAAGGACGGGAGAACACTGAAGCTTTCTTT.

This clonotype is medium-sized (0.01 to 0.1%) within its sample. The V call is TRBV7-2, the J call TRBJ1-2; D unresolved. CDR1 and CDR2 from the germline V gene are SGHTA and FQGNSA. V was clipped by 5 bases and J by 5 bases, with 18 bases between them. The CDR3 sequence is 15 residues long. CDR3 bases: TGTGCCAGCAGCCCCATTATTCCCCGACAATATGGCTACACCTTC. This sequence encodes CASSPIIPRQYGYTF.

Judged by abundance, this clonotype is medium-sized (0.01 to 0.1%). This chain joins TRBV30 and TRBJ2-1, with TRBD2 identical over 10 bases. J was trimmed by 8 bases and V by 8 bases; bases with no gene match: 12. From germline, CDR1 is GTSNPN and CDR2 SVGIG (reference sequence). The length of the CDR3 is 14 residues. CDR3 sequence reads: CARGASGSHYEQFF. The CDR3 DNA reads as TGTGCCCGTGGGGCTAGCGGGAGTCACTATGAGCAGTTCTTC.

This clonotype occurred a few times. The rearrangement uses TRBV6-2 or TRBV6-3 and TRBJ2-4, with a tentative D call TRBD1 (8 bases). This CDR3 has 15 residues. The germline V gene has CDR1 MNHEY and CDR2 SVGEGT. Between the trimmed V and J ends, which lost 5 bases and 5 bases, there was a span of 16 bases. CDR3 in DNA: TGTGCCAGCAGTCTGCGACAGGGGAGGGAAAACATTCAGTACTTC. It translates to CASSLRQGRENIQYF.

By share, this clonotype counts as medium-sized. V gene TRBV12-3 or TRBV12-4 combines with J gene TRBJ1-2; 7 positions match TRBD1. The CDR3 spans 17 residues. The junction had 19 bases not matched to a gene; V was cut back by 7 bases and J by 5 bases. The CDR3 is CASTLGGSKGGKYGYTF. The DNA of the CDR3 is TGTGCCAGCACCCTCGGGGGGTCAAAAGGGGGCAAGTATGGCTACACCTTC.

This clonotype was counted between two and nine times. The J gene is TRBJ2-1, the V gene TRBV24-1; D is perhaps TRBD2 (6 bases). The germline CDR1 and CDR2 sequences are KGHDR and SFDVKD. The CDR3 consists of 15 residues. V shed 2 bases and J shed 1 base, with 8 bases lying between them. CDR3 sequence: CATSDSSGSYNEQFF. Written as DNA, the CDR3 is TGTGCCACCAGTGATTCCAGCGGGTCCTACAATGAGCAGTTCTTC.